This T cell receptor (beta chain) originates from a study of T cells after yellow fever vaccination. This clonotype was seen more than once but under ten times. Its antigen is undetermined. Between the trimmed V and J ends, which lost 3 bases and 0 bases, there was a span of 15 bases. There are 17 residues in the CDR3. Germline assignment: CDR1 MGHRA and CDR2 YSYEKL. Whole-study results and caveats: Of the clonotypes, a small share occurred in both CD4 and CD8 compartments. The bulk population could contribute abundant contaminating clonotypes to FACS-sorted repertoires.

One entry per CDR3 protein, called by TCRdb with MiXCR from the 5' RACE reads. The sample yields 300,000 to 400,000 distinct CDR3 sequences, approximately 12% seen once. The sample in question was CD4+ T cells sorted from PBMCs, obtained 15 days after the yellow fever booster vaccination. This clonotype was obtained from a man between 18 and 35 years old who received the YFV17D yellow fever vaccine. V gene TRBV4-1 combines with J gene TRBJ1-5; no reliable D call. In nucleotides, the CDR3 is TGCGCCAGCAGCCACCTTGCCGGGCCGTATAGCAATCAGCCCCAGCATTTT. Translation gives CASSHLAGPYSNQPQHF.